This T cell receptor beta chain was observed in a study of blood T cell repertoires in COVID-19 (dated by TCRdb to about 2020). As for the study more broadly: Collaborator samples came from the United States, Italy and Spain and covered acute and convalescent phases of COVID-19. The material from the prospective study consisted of cDNA or gDNA derived from T cells, B-cell-depleted T cells, or PBMCs. Subjects who had been exposed to COVID-19, were actively infected with it, or had recovered from it provided the deeply sampled blood TCRbeta repertoires that made up the dataset. The repertoires were released in a freely available public database meant as a resource for research on the immune response to SARS-CoV-2. Samples came from the ongoing ImmuneRACE study (first 160 participants) plus 1,254 subjects from 6 global collaborators. Nearly every sample came with metadata listing a de-identified subject ID, COVID-19 status, age in years and sex. HLA class I and class II types, where available, came from metadata supplied by the sample provider rather than from assay-based typing.

After removal of 4 bases from V and 6 bases from J, the junction retains 9 bases not matched to a gene. For CDR1 and CDR2, the germline V gene lists MGHRA and YSYEKL. CDR3 length: 17 amino acids, cysteine to phenylalanine. Left in the record is the CDR3 DNA by itself, 51 bases read in frame from the first base. The study at large found these results: The quantity of clinical and demographic metadata differed by source and by participant and was supplied without curation.

On this clone itself: What this receptor recognizes is not known. The sample holds no much larger clone one base away, and base qualities are not on file.

One collaborating source in Seattle enrolled patients while the patients were actively infected and followed the patients over time throughout the course of disease. The collaborating institutions used their own protocols to collect whole blood in K2EDTA tubes. For TCRbeta analysis, collaborator samples were shipped as frozen whole blood, as isolated PBMCs, or as DNA extracted from either sample type. TCRbeta CDR3 regions were amplified from genomic DNA by means of the immunoSEQ Assay, a bias-controlled multiplex PCR. Per the original workflow: Within the assay, amplification of reference gene primers was used to estimate how many nucleated cells each sample contained. To quantify the absolute abundance of each unique TCRbeta CDR3 rearrangement, sequence reads were collapsed and filtered. For each sample, productive Simpson clonality was calculated by taking the square root of Simpson's diversity index across productive rearrangements. Sourced from immuneACCESS, this table was stored by TCRdb with only in-frame sequences that have V and J called. A share of the clones is absent; for the studies checked, an unresolved V gene accounts for under half, and the remainder has no known explanation. The D gene and trimming were derived from the DNA, and the V and J assignments and clone size from that table. The sample profile shows 200,000 to 250,000 clones; 80% to 85% of them were found once. The ten largest clonotypes hold 7.5% to 9.5% of the sample.

The rearrangement joined TRBV4-1 to TRBJ2-3, and TRBD2 aligns with 14 junction nucleotides. The specimen was peripheral blood. The clonotype comes from a woman older than 75 with COVID-19, enrolled during active disease. CDR3 loop: CASSRSGTSGSGDTQYF. At the DNA level, the sequence is TGCGCCAGCAGCCGAAGTGGGACTAGCGGGAGTGGGGATACGCAGTATTTT.